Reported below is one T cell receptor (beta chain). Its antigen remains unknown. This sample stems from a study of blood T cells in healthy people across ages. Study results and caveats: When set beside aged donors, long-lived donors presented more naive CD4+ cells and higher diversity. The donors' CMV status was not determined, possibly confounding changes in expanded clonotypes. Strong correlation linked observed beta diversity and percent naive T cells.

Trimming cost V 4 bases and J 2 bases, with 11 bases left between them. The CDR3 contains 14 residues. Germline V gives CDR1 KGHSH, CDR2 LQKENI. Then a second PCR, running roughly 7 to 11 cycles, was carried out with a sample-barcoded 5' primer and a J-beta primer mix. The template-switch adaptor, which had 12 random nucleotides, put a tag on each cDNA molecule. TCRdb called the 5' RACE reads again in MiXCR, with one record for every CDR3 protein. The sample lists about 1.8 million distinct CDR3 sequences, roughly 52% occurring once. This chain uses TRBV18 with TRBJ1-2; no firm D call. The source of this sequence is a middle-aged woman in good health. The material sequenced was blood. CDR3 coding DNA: TGTGCCAGCTCACTGAAAAGGGAGAACTATGGCTACACCTTC. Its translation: CASSLKRENYGYTF.